This entry lists 23 T cell receptor beta chains sequenced from one sample in a study of T cell responses to AZD1222 COVID-19 vaccine. Generated by immunoSEQ multiplex PCR, the TCRdb table keeps only in-frame clones and is missing some. Of about 160,000 clones listed, just over 90% are singletons. This specimen was peripheral blood, taken on day 0 of MenACWY control vaccination. The receptor set was obtained from an adult in good health.

J is TRBJ2-2 and V is TRBV19; 14 bases are a match to TRBD2. Germline V lookup: CDR1 LNHDA, CDR2 SQIVND (reference sequence). This CDR3 comprises 19 residues. V trimming: 6 bases; J trimming: 0 bases; junction bases outside the gene matches: 9. The CDR3 is CASSYPGLAGGSNTGELFF. CDR3 bases: TGTGCCAGTAGCTATCCTGGACTAGCGGGAGGATCGAACACCGGGGAGCTGTTTTTT. Full variable domain (rest looked up from reference TRBV19 and TRBJ2-2): DGGITQSPKYLFRKEGQNVTLSCEQNLNHDAMYWYRQDPGQGLRLIYYSQIVNDFQKGDIAEGYSVSREKKESFPLTVTSAQKNPTAFYLCASSYPGLAGGSNTGELFFGEGSRLTVL.

The chain is built from TRBV9 and TRBJ1-2; 8 bases fit TRBD1. V gave up 3 bases and J gave up 6 bases; unmatched junction bases: 7. The CDR3 totals 14 residues. The V gene's germline CDR1 is SGDLS and CDR2 YYNGEE. The CDR3 region is CASSAGGRRNGYTF. CDR3 coding DNA: TGTGCCAGCAGCGCAGGGGGCAGACGAAATGGCTACACCTTC.

J is TRBJ1-1 and V is TRBV28; D unclear. Between the trimmed V and J ends, which lost 0 bases and 4 bases, there was a span of 9 bases. This CDR3 has 14 amino acids. Germline CDR1 reads MDHEN; CDR2 reads SYDVKM. The CDR3 sequence is CASSLWVAGTEAFF. In nucleotides, the CDR3 is TGTGCCAGCAGTTTATGGGTAGCCGGCACTGAAGCTTTCTTT.

J is TRBJ2-1 and V is TRBV7-2; D might be TRBD2 (5 bases). V lost 1 base, J lost 0 bases, and 13 bases lay in between. The CDR3 runs to 17 residues. Germline lookup yields CDR1 SGHTA and CDR2 FQGNSA. This CDR3 is CASSLVASGISYNEQFF. The CDR3 DNA follows: TGTGCCAGCAGCTTAGTTGCCAGCGGCATCTCCTACAATGAGCAGTTCTTC.

The chain carries TRBV30 and TRBJ1-5; possibly TRBD1 for D (5 bases). Trimming pared 5 bases from V and 2 bases from J, leaving 13 bases between. The CDR3 extends over 14 amino acids. CDR1 and CDR2 from the germline V gene are GTSNPN and SVGIG (reference sequence). The CDR3 DNA follows: TGTGCCTGGGGGAAAAGGGGAGGCAATCAGCCCCAGCATTTT. It is translated as CAWGKRGGNQPQHF.

This rearrangement joins TRBV12-1 to TRBJ1-1; no DNA check was done on the table's D call, TRBD1. TRBV12-1 is reported as a pseudogene. The length of the CDR3 is 19 residues. The CDR3, as DNA: TGTGCCAGCAGCCCCAGGGGGACAGGGAGGAGAAAGGGAGGGGCTGAAGCTTTCTTT. Translation: CASSPRGTGRRKGGAEAFF.

The V gene is TRBV5-5, the J gene TRBJ1-4; 7 bases match TRBD1. The CDR3 is made up of 16 amino acids. Per the germline V gene, CDR1 is SGHKS and CDR2 is YYEKEE (reference sequence). Germline trimming cut 0 bases from V and 4 bases from J; bases unmatched to any gene: 6. CDR3 residues: CASSLGLQGNNEKLFF. The CDR3 DNA sequence: TGTGCCAGCAGCTTGGGCCTACAGGGGAATAATGAAAAACTGTTTTTT.

V and J are TRBV3-1 (or the pseudogene TRBV3-2) and TRBJ2-7; 10 nucleotides line up with TRBD1. The CDR3 is 15 residues long. From germline, CDR1 is LGHDT and CDR2 YNNKEL (reference sequence). V gave up 4 bases and J gave up 5 bases; unmatched junction bases: 8. In DNA, the CDR3 is TGTGCCAGCAGCCCTCAGGACAGGGGGATGGACGAGCAGTACTTC. This gives the protein CASSPQDRGMDEQYF.

This rearrangement joins TRBV20-1 to TRBJ2-7; TRBD2 agrees at 10 bases. With V trimmed by 3 bases and J by 4 bases, 12 bases remained unmatched. Germline V lookup: CDR1 DFQATT, CDR2 SNEGSKA (reference sequence). The CDR3 runs to 16 residues. The CDR3 DNA sequence: TGCAGTGCTAGTGTCTGGGCTAGCGGGAGTATTTACGAGCAGTACTTC. Translation gives CSASVWASGSIYEQYF.

The chain is built from TRBV7-9 and TRBJ1-3, with D maybe TRBD1 (5 bases). Germline V gene sequence: CDR1 SEHNR, CDR2 FQNEAQ (reference sequence). This CDR3 is built from 16 residues. V lost 5 bases, J lost 2 bases, and 16 bases lay in between. The CDR3 DNA sequence: TGTGCCAGCAGCCCCCCGGGGGGTGAGGCTGGAAACACCATATATTTT. Its protein is CASSPPGGEAGNTIYF.

The rearrangement uses TRBV14 and TRBJ2-1; D is unresolved. With 0 bases removed from V and 7 bases from J, the gap between germline ends came to 4 bases. This CDR3 comprises 12 residues. Per germline, CDR1 SGHDN and CDR2 FVKESK. The CDR3 region is CASSQDWNEQFF. CDR3 DNA sequence: TGTGCCAGCAGCCAAGATTGGAATGAGCAGTTCTTC. The variable domain in full, with the rest retrieved from reference TRBV14 and TRBJ2-1, is EAGVTQFPSHSVIEKGQTVTLRCDPISGHDNLYWYRRVMGKEIKFLLHFVKESKQDESGMPNNRFLAERTGGTYSTLKVQPAELEDSGVYFCASSQDWNEQFFGPGTRLTVL.

This clone was recorded only once. The chain combines TRBV30 with TRBJ2-7, with D tentatively TRBD1 or TRBD2 (5 bases each). The CDR3 has 13 residues. V dropped 3 bases and J dropped 2 bases, with 11 bases sitting between them. From germline, CDR1 is GTSNPN and CDR2 SVGIG (reference sequence). Here the CDR3 reads CAWRIRGTYEQYF. The DNA for the CDR3 is TGTGCCTGGAGAATACGGGGCACCTACGAGCAGTACTTC. The whole variable domain, remainder taken from reference TRBV30 and TRBJ2-7, is SQTIHQWPATLVQPVGSPLSLECTVEGTSNPNLYWYRQAAGRGLQLLFYSVGIGQISSEVPQNLSASRPQDRQFILSSKKLLLSDSGFYLCAWRIRGTYEQYFGPGTRLTVT.

The chain combines TRBV9 with TRBJ2-2, with 7 bases aligning to TRBD1. CDR3 size: 12 residues. CDR1 is SGDLS and CDR2 is YYNGEE in the germline V gene. V was clipped by 7 bases and J by 9 bases; unmatched bases: 6. The CDR3 DNA is TGTGCCAGCGGGGGACAGACTTGGGAGCTGTTTTTT. This gives the protein CASGGQTWELFF.

The chain has TRBV11-2 and TRBJ2-7; the D gene is possibly TRBD2 (5 bases). Germline V gene sequence: CDR1 SGHAT, CDR2 FQNNGV. The CDR3 is 15 amino acids. Trimming pared 3 bases from V and 0 bases from J, leaving 12 bases between. CDR3 nucleotides: TGTGCCAGCAGCTTGAGCAGCGGCAGCTCCTACGAGCAGTACTTC. It yields the protein CASSLSSGSSYEQYF.

The chain recombines TRBV2 with TRBJ2-5; TRBD2 aligns across 8 bases. The CDR3 totals 15 residues. Germline CDR1 is SNHLY and CDR2 is FYNNEI. V shed 5 bases, J shed 3 bases, and the junction held 8 bases outside the gene matches. The CDR3 DNA sequence: TGTGCCAGCAGTCCTCGGGAGGGGCGGAAAGAGACCCAGTACTTC. Amino acid sequence: CASSPREGRKETQYF.

The chain carries TRBV19 and TRBJ1-2; a possible D gene is TRBD1 (5 bases). CDR1 LNHDA and CDR2 SQIVND come from the germline V gene (reference sequence). Trimming shortened V by 2 bases and J by 0 bases, and 10 bases separated the two germline ends. The CDR3 has 15 residues. CDR3 bases: TGTGCCAGTAGTATAATGTCACAGGCTAACTATGGCTACACCTTC. It is translated as CASSIMSQANYGYTF.

The rearrangement uses TRBV11-3 and TRBJ2-1; TRBD2 matches at 8 bases. Germline assignment: CDR1 SGHNT and CDR2 YENEEA. This CDR3 spans 16 amino acids. V dropped 7 bases and J dropped 4; count of bases not matched to a gene: 12. The CDR3 DNA reads as TGTGCCAGCATACCCCCCATGACTAGCGTGTACAATGAGCAGTTCTTC. As protein: CASIPPMTSVYNEQFF.

The chain couples TRBV9 to TRBJ1-1; maybe TRBD1 (5 bases). In germline, CDR1 is SGDLS, CDR2 YYNGEE. V shed 3 bases and J shed 0 bases, with 12 bases lying between them. The CDR3 is 15 residues long. CDR3 DNA sequence: TGTGCCAGCAGCGCCCAGTCAGGGCTGAACACTGAAGCTTTCTTT. Its protein product is CASSAQSGLNTEAFF.

The rearrangement joins TRBV5-6 to TRBJ2-2; unclear D gene. V lost 4 bases and J 5 bases, leaving 9 bases between the germline ends. The V gene's germline CDR1 is SGHDT and CDR2 YYEEEE. The CDR3 spans 13 residues. The CDR3 DNA is TGTGCCAGCAGCCGACAAGGAACCGGGGAGCTGTTTTTT. Translated, it gives CASSRQGTGELFF.

The chain combines TRBV28 with TRBJ1-1, with D tentatively TRBD1 (6 bases). CDR3 length: 13 amino acids. V gave up 6 bases and J gave up 2 bases, with 10 bases separating them. Germline V gives CDR1 MDHEN, CDR2 SYDVKM. The chain's CDR3 is CASRRTVNTEAFF. The DNA of the CDR3 is TGTGCCAGCAGGCGGACAGTTAACACTGAAGCTTTCTTT.

V gene TRBV19 combines with J gene TRBJ2-7, with TRBD2 matching 7 bases. The CDR3 has 19 amino acids. Germline-derived CDR1 and CDR2 are LNHDA and SQIVND (reference sequence). Trimming removed 5 bases from V and 2 bases from J; junction bases left unmatched: 21. CDR3 sequence reads: CASSGVGRELIGFPYEQYF. DNA for the CDR3: TGTGCCAGTAGTGGGGTAGGGCGGGAGCTAATCGGCTTTCCCTACGAGCAGTACTTC. Combining the CDR3 with reference TRBV19 and TRBJ2-7 gives the whole variable domain DGGITQSPKYLFRKEGQNVTLSCEQNLNHDAMYWYRQDPGQGLRLIYYSQIVNDFQKGDIAEGYSVSREKKESFPLTVTSAQKNPTAFYLCASSGVGRELIGFPYEQYFGPGTRLTVT.

This clone was seen once. The chain couples TRBV12-3 or TRBV12-4 to TRBJ2-1, with D perhaps being TRBD1 or TRBD2 (6 bases each). Between the trimmed V and J ends, which lost 6 bases and 7 bases, there was a span of 13 bases. The CDR3 loop spans 13 amino acids. As DNA, the CDR3 is TGTGCCAGCAGCTCCGGAGGGGGAAATGAGCAGTTCTTC. Its translation is CASSSGGGNEQFF.

The chain combines TRBV11-2 with TRBJ2-2, with TRBD1 identical over 8 bases. Germline V gene lookup returns CDR1 SGHAT and CDR2 FQNNGV. The J segment lost 6 bases and the V segment lost 5 bases, leaving 8 bases of the junction unmatched. CDR3 length: 15 amino acids. CDR3 DNA sequence: TGTGCCAGCAGCCTCCTCCTGACAGGGGCCGGGGAGCTGTTTTTT. Protein: CASSLLLTGAGELFF.